These T cell receptor beta chains were read from a single sample in a study of CD8+CD57+ T cells in acquired aplastic anemia. MiXCR was run by TCRdb on the reads, yielding one entry per CDR3 protein. The sample yields 250,000 or so distinct CDR3 sequences, around half seen once. Sequencing was carried out using sorted CD4+, CD8+, or CD8+CD57+ T cells (not recorded which) from PBMCs. The receptors originated from a human donor with aplastic anemia. Both conserved end residues are part of each CDR3. The D gene is left open where the match is weak. The size field is filled for only some rows; it gives once, few, many or a size class.

TRBD1	.	TRBJ2-7	TRBV4-1	CASRHRDSSYEQYF	TGCGCCAGCCGCCATCGGGACAGCTCCTACGAGCAGTACTTC
.	.	TRBJ1-2	TRBV19	CASTATGTASTGYTF	TGTGCCAGTACTGCGACCGGGACGGCGAGCACAGGCTACACCTTC
.	.	TRBJ2-4	TRBV7-9	CARSPHPGDLAKNIQYF	TGTGCCCGCAGCCCTCACCCCGGGGACCTGGCCAAAAACATTCAGTACTTC
.	few	TRBJ1-6	TRBV7-9	CASSFYLQYNSPLHF	TGTGCCAGCAGCTTTTACCTCCAGTATAATTCACCCCTCCACTTT
.	.	TRBJ2-1	TRBV7-9	CASSPLGSHNEQFF	TGTGCCAGCAGCCCACTGGGCAGCCACAATGAGCAGTTCTTC
.	.	TRBJ2-7	TRBV27	CAGRPDRAYEQYF	TGTGCCGGAAGACCTGACAGAGCCTACGAGCAGTACTTC
.	many	TRBJ2-7	TRBV6-4	CASSRNAVQYF	TGTGCCAGCAGCCGAAACGCGGTGCAGTACTTC
TRBD2	few	TRBJ2-1	TRBV4-2	CASSQEWKVAGWGNEQFF	TGTGCCAGCAGCCAAGAATGGAAGGTAGCGGGGTGGGGGAATGAGCAGTTCTTC
.	.	TRBJ2-6	TRBV10-3	CAISSTGNSGANVLTF	TGTGCCATCAGTTCGACAGGAAACTCTGGGGCCAACGTCCTGACTTTC
.	.	TRBJ1-3	TRBV9	CASSVQSGLDGNTIYF	TGTGCCAGCAGCGTGCAATCAGGACTGGACGGAAACACCATATATTTT
TRBD1	.	TRBJ1-1	TRBV29-1	CSVRTGTGPEAFF	TGCAGCGTGAGGACAGGGACGGGGCCTGAAGCTTTCTTT
.	.	TRBJ2-5	TRBV20-1	CSARGGSGTLEETQYF	TGCAGTGCTAGAGGAGGCTCCGGGACTTTAGAAGAGACCCAGTACTTC
TRBD2	.	TRBJ2-1	TRBV7-6	CASSLVVAGVYEQFF	TGTGCCAGCAGCTTAGTTGTGGCGGGAGTATATGAGCAGTTCTTC
.	.	TRBJ2-1	TRBV14	CASSPSMRVYNEQFF	TGTGCCAGCTCACCATCCATGCGGGTGTACAATGAGCAGTTCTTC
.	many	TRBJ2-5	TRBV4-1	CASSQRGGTVQETQYF	TGCGCCAGCAGCCAACGAGGGGGGACAGTGCAAGAGACCCAGTACTTC
TRBD1	.	TRBJ1-1	TRBV7-9	CASSSSGTGWSEAFF	TGCGCCAGCAGCTCCTCCGGGACAGGGTGGTCTGAAGCTTTCTTT
.	many	TRBJ2-5	TRBV6-2/TRBV6-3	CASSSRTTQASETQYF	TGTGCCAGCAGTTCCCGAACCACTCAGGCAAGCGAGACCCAGTACTTC
.	.	TRBJ2-3	TRBV29-1	CSGAPSGTDTQYF	TGCAGCGGGGCCCCATCGGGCACAGATACGCAGTATTTT
.	many	TRBJ1-2	TRBV20-1	CSASPNLQNYGYTF	TGCAGTGCTAGCCCGAACCTCCAAAACTATGGCTACACCTTC
.	.	TRBJ2-7	TRBV15	CATSRTGTTYEQYF	TGTGCCACCAGCAGAACGGGAACGACCTACGAGCAGTACTTC
TRBD1	.	TRBJ1-5	TRBV30	CAWSVTGHQPQHF	TGTGCCTGGAGTGTGACAGGGCATCAGCCCCAGCATTTT
TRBD2	.	TRBJ2-2	TRBV7-2	CASSPSPGGANTGELFF	TGTGCCAGCAGCCCCTCCCCGGGGGGGGCGAACACCGGGGAGCTGTTTTTT
TRBD1	once	TRBJ1-1	TRBV7-8	CASSLGTARDTETFF	TGTGCCAGCAGCTTGGGGACAGCAAGGGACACTGAAACTTTCTTT
.	.	TRBJ1-5	TRBV7-9	CASSLSITGRDQPQHF	TGTGCCAGCAGCTTGTCAATCACGGGGAGAGATCAGCCCCAGCATTTT
TRBD1	many	TRBJ2-7	TRBV5-1	CASTGTGPYEQYF	TGCGCCAGCACGGGGACAGGGCCCTACGAGCAGTACTTC
.	.	TRBJ1-6	TRBV7-9	CASSPSARGSPPHF	TGTGCCAGCAGCCCTTCGGCCCGGGGCTCACCCCCCCACTTT
TRBD1	.	TRBJ1-6	TRBV27	CASSNRDRGLSPLHF	TGTGCCAGCAGTAACCGGGACAGGGGGCTTTCACCCCTCCACTTT
TRBD2	.	TRBJ2-3	TRBV6-2/TRBV6-3	CASKTSGGRADTQYF	TGTGCCAGCAAGACTAGCGGGGGGAGGGCAGATACGCAGTATTTT
.	few	TRBJ2-2	TRBV27	CASGRGPTGELFF	TGTGCCAGCGGGAGGGGGCCCACCGGGGAGCTGTTTTTT
TRBD1	.	TRBJ2-7	TRBV18	CASSRTGQGAREQYF	TGTGCCAGCTCACGAACCGGACAGGGGGCAAGAGAGCAGTACTTC
TRBD1	.	TRBJ2-3	TRBV9	CASSVRQGNEQYF	TGTGCCAGCAGCGTAAGACAGGGTAATGAGCAGTATTTT
.	many	TRBJ1-6	TRBV27	CASSLSGARNSPLHF	TGTGCCAGCAGTTTATCGGGGGCGAGGAATTCACCCCTCCACTTT
.	.	TRBJ1-2	TRBV7-3	CASSSGDYGYTF	TGTGCCAGCAGCTCCGGGGACTATGGCTACACCTTC
TRBD2	few	TRBJ2-5	TRBV10-3	CAISSSGAQETQYF	TGTGCCATCAGCAGTAGCGGGGCGCAAGAGACCCAGTACTTC
.	many	TRBJ1-3	TRBV5-6	CASSFGSGNTIYF	TGTGCCAGCAGCTTCGGGTCTGGAAACACCATATATTTT
TRBD1	few	TRBJ2-3	TRBV27	CASSTGDRENTDTQYF	TGTGCCAGCAGTACTGGGGACAGGGAGAACACAGATACGCAGTATTTT